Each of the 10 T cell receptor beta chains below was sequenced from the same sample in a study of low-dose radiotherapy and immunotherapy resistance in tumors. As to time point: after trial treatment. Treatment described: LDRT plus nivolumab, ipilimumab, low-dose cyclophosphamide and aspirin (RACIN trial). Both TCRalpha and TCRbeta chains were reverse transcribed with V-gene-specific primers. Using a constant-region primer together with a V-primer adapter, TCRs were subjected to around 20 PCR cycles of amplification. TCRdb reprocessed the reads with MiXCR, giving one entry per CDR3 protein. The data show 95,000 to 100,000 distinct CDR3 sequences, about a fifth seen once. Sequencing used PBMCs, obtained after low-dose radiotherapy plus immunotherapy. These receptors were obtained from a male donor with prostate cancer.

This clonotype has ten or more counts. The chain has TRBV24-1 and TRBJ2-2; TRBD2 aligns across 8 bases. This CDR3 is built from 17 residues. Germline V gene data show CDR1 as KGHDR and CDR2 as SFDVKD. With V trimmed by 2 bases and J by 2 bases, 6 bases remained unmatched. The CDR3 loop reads CATSDSGGGVNTGELFF. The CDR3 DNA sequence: TGTGCCACCAGTGATTCCGGGGGGGGCGTTAACACCGGGGAGCTGTTTTTT.

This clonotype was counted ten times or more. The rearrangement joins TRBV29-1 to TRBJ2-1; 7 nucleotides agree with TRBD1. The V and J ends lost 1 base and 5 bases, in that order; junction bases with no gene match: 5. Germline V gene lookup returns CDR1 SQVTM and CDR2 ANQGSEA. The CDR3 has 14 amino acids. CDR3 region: CSVEVGTANNEQFF. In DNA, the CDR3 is TGCAGCGTTGAAGTAGGGACAGCAAACAATGAGCAGTTCTTC.

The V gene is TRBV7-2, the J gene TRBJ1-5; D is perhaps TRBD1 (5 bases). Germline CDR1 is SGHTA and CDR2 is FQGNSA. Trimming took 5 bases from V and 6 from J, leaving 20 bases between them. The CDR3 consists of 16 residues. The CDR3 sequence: CASSPRGASSGQPQHF. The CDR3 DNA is TGTGCCAGCAGCCCGCGCGGGGCTTCTAGCGGTCAGCCCCAGCATTTT.

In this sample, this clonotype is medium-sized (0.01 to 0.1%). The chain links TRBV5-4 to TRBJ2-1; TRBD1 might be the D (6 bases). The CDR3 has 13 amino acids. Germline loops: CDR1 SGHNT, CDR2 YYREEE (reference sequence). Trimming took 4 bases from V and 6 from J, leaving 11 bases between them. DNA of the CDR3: TGTGCCAGCAGCCCCCAGACAGGCAATGAGCAGTTCTTC. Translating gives CASSPQTGNEQFF.

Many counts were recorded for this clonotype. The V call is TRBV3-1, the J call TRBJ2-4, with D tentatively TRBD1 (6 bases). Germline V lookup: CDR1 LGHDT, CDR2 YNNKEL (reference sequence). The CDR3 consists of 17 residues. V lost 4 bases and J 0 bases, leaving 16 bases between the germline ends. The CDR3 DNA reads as TGTGCCAGCAGCCGGACCACAGGGATACTAGCCAAAAACATTCAGTACTTC. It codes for CASSRTTGILAKNIQYF.

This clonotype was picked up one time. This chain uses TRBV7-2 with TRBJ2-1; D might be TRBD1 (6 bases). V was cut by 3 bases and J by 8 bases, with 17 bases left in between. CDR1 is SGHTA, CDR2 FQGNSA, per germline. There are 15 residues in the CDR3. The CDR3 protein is CASSFTGRRRHEQFF. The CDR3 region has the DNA TGTGCCAGCAGCTTTACAGGGAGAAGGAGACATGAGCAGTTCTTC.

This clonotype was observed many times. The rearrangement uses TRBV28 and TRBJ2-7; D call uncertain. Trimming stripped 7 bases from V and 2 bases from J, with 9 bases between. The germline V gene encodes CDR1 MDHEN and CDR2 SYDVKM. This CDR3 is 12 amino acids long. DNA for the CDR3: TGTGCCAGCACGACACCTACCTACGAGCAGTACTTC. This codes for CASTTPTYEQYF.

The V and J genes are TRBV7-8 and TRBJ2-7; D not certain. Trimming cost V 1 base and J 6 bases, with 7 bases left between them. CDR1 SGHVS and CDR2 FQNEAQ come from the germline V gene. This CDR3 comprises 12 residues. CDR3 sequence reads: CASSLVDREQYF. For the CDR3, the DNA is TGTGCCAGCAGCTTAGTTGATCGCGAGCAGTACTTC.

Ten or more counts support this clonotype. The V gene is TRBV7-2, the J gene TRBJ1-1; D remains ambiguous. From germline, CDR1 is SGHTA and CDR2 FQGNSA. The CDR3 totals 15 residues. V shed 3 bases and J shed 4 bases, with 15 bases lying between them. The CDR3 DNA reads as TGTGCCAGCAGCTTCCCCCGCGCGGGCGGCACTGAAGCTTTCTTT. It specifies CASSFPRAGGTEAFF.

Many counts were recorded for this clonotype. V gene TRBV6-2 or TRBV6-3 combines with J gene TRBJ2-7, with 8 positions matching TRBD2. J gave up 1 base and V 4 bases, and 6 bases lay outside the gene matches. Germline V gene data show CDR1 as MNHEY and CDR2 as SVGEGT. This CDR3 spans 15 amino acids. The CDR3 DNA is TGTGCCAGCAGTTGGGACGGGACTAGTTCCTACGAGCAGTACTTC. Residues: CASSWDGTSSYEQYF.